Each of the 12 T cell receptor beta chains below was sequenced from the same sample in a study of cytomegalovirus exposure and HLA in healthy donors. The PCR made use of 60 Vbeta and 13 Jbeta primers. The data were produced by immunoSEQ multiplex PCR, yet TCRdb's version contains in-frame clones alone and is incomplete. Found here are hundreds of thousands of clones, around 84% of them singletons; the top ten hold 0.24%. Sample: PBMCs. Receptor source: a girl aged 2-9 years in good health and CMV-seronegative.

This chain connects TRBV5-6 to TRBJ2-5, with D possibly TRBD1 on 5 matching bases. The V gene lost 3 bases and the J gene lost 2 bases, with 8 bases spanning the gap. Germline V gene data show CDR1 as SGHDT and CDR2 as YYEEEE. The CDR3 totals 13 residues. CDR3 sequence: CASSWGRQETQYF. For the CDR3, the DNA is TGTGCCAGCAGCTGGGGCAGGCAAGAGACCCAGTACTTC.

The chain uses TRBV5-1 and TRBJ2-5; D unresolved. The CDR3 sequence is 13 residues long. Looked up from germline, CDR1 is SGHRS and CDR2 is YFSETQ. Between the trimmed V and J ends, which lost 5 bases and 2 bases, there was a span of 10 bases. DNA of the CDR3: TGCGCCAGCAGGTCTCCCGTTCAAGAGACCCAGTACTTC. It translates to CASRSPVQETQYF.

This chain connects TRBV5-8 to TRBJ2-1; 8 bases agree with TRBD1. This CDR3 contains 17 residues. Trimming took 4 bases from V and 5 from J; bases not matched to a gene: 14. Germline V gene data show CDR1 as SGHTS and CDR2 as YDEGEE. The CDR3 region is CASSHHPGTGYDNEQFF. In DNA form, the CDR3 reads TGTGCCAGCAGCCATCACCCCGGGACAGGTTATGACAATGAGCAGTTCTTC.

The J gene is TRBJ1-1, the V gene TRBV11-2; the match to TRBD1 covers 8 bases. Germline assignment: CDR1 SGHAT and CDR2 FQNNGV. Trimming cost V 5 bases and J 10 bases; bases outside gene matches: 12. This CDR3 has 14 amino acids. The CDR3 loop is CASSERTGPLRAFF. CDR3 in DNA: TGTGCCAGCAGCGAGCGGACAGGGCCCCTGCGAGCTTTCTTT.

This sequence joins TRBV5-1 and TRBJ2-1, with 9 bases aligning to TRBD2. The V and J ends lost 4 bases and 3 bases, in that order; junction bases with no gene match: 5. Germline V gives CDR1 SGHRS, CDR2 YFSETQ. The CDR3 sequence is 15 residues long. The CDR3 here is CASSQGLADYNEQFF. In nucleotides, the CDR3 is TGCGCCAGCAGCCAGGGACTAGCCGACTACAATGAGCAGTTCTTC.

The chain is built from TRBV18 and TRBJ1-5, with TRBD1 as a possible D gene (5 bases). CDR3 size: 13 residues. Germline CDR1 is KGHSH and CDR2 is LQKENI. Trimming cost V 6 bases and J 6 bases, with 12 bases left between them. CDR3 nucleotides: TGTGCCAGCTCCCCGGGACTCTCTCAGCCCCAGCATTTT. Amino acid sequence: CASSPGLSQPQHF.

The J gene is TRBJ2-2, the V gene TRBV5-5; TRBD2 agrees at 9 bases. The CDR3 spans 16 residues. Germline-derived CDR1 and CDR2 are SGHKS and YYEKEE (reference sequence). J gave up 3 bases and V 4 bases, and 7 bases lay outside the gene matches. CDR3 protein: CASSPPGLADTGELFF. In DNA, the CDR3 is TGTGCCAGCAGCCCCCCGGGACTAGCAGACACCGGGGAGCTGTTTTTT.

The chain employs TRBV6-6 and TRBJ2-1; TRBD2 matches 11 bases. V lost 4 bases to trimming and J lost 4 bases; unmatched junction nucleotides: 3. Looked up from germline, CDR1 is MNHNY and CDR2 is SVGAGI (reference sequence). The CDR3 runs to 15 residues. CDR3 in DNA: TGTGCCAGCAGTTTTGGGACTAGCGGTTACAATGAGCAGTTCTTC. Translated, it gives CASSFGTSGYNEQFF.

CDR3 DNA: TGCGCCAGCAGCTTGGAATCGGATGAGCAGTTCTTC. Translated, it gives CASSLESDEQFF. V gene TRBV5-1 combines with J gene TRBJ2-1; D is ambiguous. Trimming took off 0 bases at V and 8 bases at J, with 6 bases between the two ends. The CDR3 extends over 12 amino acids. CDR1 is SGHRS and CDR2 is YFSETQ in the germline V gene. Full variable domain (remainder filled in from reference TRBV5-1 and TRBJ2-1): KAGVTQTPRYLIKTRGQQVTLSCSPISGHRSVSWYQQTPGQGLQFLFEYFSETQRNKGNFPGRFSGRQFSNSRSEMNVSTLELGDSALYLCASSLESDEQFFGPGTRLTVL.

V usage is TRBV11-2 and J usage is TRBJ2-7; perhaps TRBD1 as D (7 bases). Trimming took 0 bases from V and 7 from J, leaving 19 bases between them. The CDR3 is made up of 16 amino acids. CDR1 SGHAT and CDR2 FQNNGV come from the germline V gene. The CDR3 region has the DNA TGTGCCAGCAGCTTAGATAATGTGGAGGGGGCAAGGGAGCAGTACTTC. Protein: CASSLDNVEGAREQYF.

This sequence joins TRBV30 and TRBJ1-4; D possibly corresponds to TRBD1 (5 bases). The germline CDR1 and CDR2 sequences are GTSNPN and SVGIG (reference sequence). The CDR3 has 15 residues. V shed 2 bases and J shed 0 bases, with 10 bases lying between them. CDR3 DNA: TGTGCCTGGAGTCGACAGCCAGCAACTAATGAAAAACTGTTTTTT. Amino acids: CAWSRQPATNEKLFF.

V and J are TRBV19 and TRBJ1-2, with 7 bases that match TRBD1. After removal of 7 bases from V and 6 bases from J, the junction contained 8 bases not matched to a gene. The CDR3 covers 13 residues. Germline loops: CDR1 LNHDA, CDR2 SQIVND (reference sequence). CDR3 DNA: TGTGCCAGTACTTGGCAGGGGGATAATGGCTACACCTTC. It specifies CASTWQGDNGYTF.